These 25 T cell receptor beta chains were all obtained from the same sample, sequenced in a study of cytomegalovirus exposure and HLA in healthy donors. Vbeta (60) and Jbeta (13) primers were used in the PCR. Using immunoSEQ multiplex PCR, the repertoire was profiled, and TCRdb retains in-frame clones only, with some absent. The profile shows 150,000 to 200,000 clones, approximately 85% of them singletons. Sequenced sample: PBMCs. All receptors derive from a young man in good health and CMV-seropositive.

This rearrangement joins TRBV18 to TRBJ1-1; 7 bases line up with TRBD1. The germline gives CDR1 KGHSH, CDR2 LQKENI. This CDR3 has 15 residues. Trimming removed 5 bases from V and 0 bases from J; junction bases left unmatched: 6. The CDR3 sequence: CASSAKTGVNTEAFF. In nucleotides, the CDR3 is TGTGCCAGCTCAGCGAAAACAGGGGTGAACACTGAAGCTTTCTTT.

This chain uses TRBV7-8 with TRBJ1-4; TRBD1 might be the D (5 bases). Germline CDR1 SGHVS, CDR2 FQNEAQ. V lost 5 bases and J 5 bases, leaving 9 bases between the germline ends. This CDR3 is built from 13 residues. CDR3 bases: TGTGCCAGCAGCGGGGGGAGGAATGAAAAACTGTTTTTT. Its protein is CASSGGRNEKLFF.

To note about this clone: At one boundary the junction diverges from the germline segment, which might be a read error. The chain uses TRBV7-9 and TRBJ2-5, with 9 positions matching TRBD2. The length of the CDR3 is 14 residues. Germline assignment: CDR1 SEHNR and CDR2 FQNEAQ (reference sequence). As DNA, the CDR3 is TGTTCCAGCAGCTTAGCGGGGGCGGGAGAGACCCAGTACTTC. It codes for CSSSLAGAGETQYF.

This clone showed up just once. This chain connects TRBV6-5 to TRBJ2-5, with 7 bases aligning to TRBD2. Trimming cost V 8 bases and J 4 bases; bases outside gene matches: 7. This CDR3 is 13 amino acids long. The germline V gene encodes CDR1 MNHEY and CDR2 SVGAGI. The CDR3 spells CASSALATETQYF. In DNA, the CDR3 is TGTGCCAGCTCCGCACTAGCGACAGAGACCCAGTACTTC.

The chain joins TRBV9 to TRBJ2-4; weak D call: TRBD2 (6 bases). The CDR3 has 14 amino acids. Germline V gene data show CDR1 as SGDLS and CDR2 as YYNGEE. Trimming took 0 bases from V and 5 from J, leaving 9 bases between them. The CDR3 region is CASSVEASENIQYF. For the CDR3, the DNA is TGTGCCAGCAGCGTAGAGGCTAGCGAAAACATTCAGTACTTC.

The chain links TRBV27 to TRBJ1-1; no reliable D call. There are 17 residues in the CDR3. The V end lost 5 bases, the J end lost 0 bases, and 19 bases lay between the germline ends. Germline V gene data show CDR1 as MNHEY and CDR2 as SMNVEV (reference sequence). For the CDR3, the DNA is TGTGCCAGCAGTATTAGGAGGTACCCCACCATGAACACTGAAGCTTTCTTT. Its protein product is CASSIRRYPTMNTEAFF.

The chain couples TRBV14 to TRBJ1-2, with D hard to call. The CDR3 consists of 13 residues. The V and J ends lost 2 bases and 1 base respectively, with 5 bases between them. Germline loops: CDR1 SGHDN, CDR2 FVKESK. The CDR3 sequence: CASSQQDNYGYTF. The DNA of the CDR3 is TGTGCCAGCAGCCAACAGGATAACTATGGCTACACCTTC.

Only one count was recorded for this clone. The rearrangement links TRBV9 to TRBJ2-1; D might be TRBD1 (5 bases). The germline V and J ends were trimmed by 0 bases and 2 bases, with 9 bases remaining between them. Per the germline V gene, CDR1 is SGDLS and CDR2 is YYNGEE. The CDR3 totals 15 residues. The chain's CDR3 is CASSVEGAAYNEQFF. The CDR3 coding sequence is TGTGCCAGCAGCGTAGAAGGGGCAGCCTACAATGAGCAGTTCTTC. The whole variable domain, remainder taken from reference TRBV9 and TRBJ2-1, is DSGVTQTPKHLITATGQRVTLRCSPRSGDLSVYWYQQSLDQGLQFLIQYYNGEERAKGNILERFSAQQFPDLHSELNLSSLELGDSALYFCASSVEGAAYNEQFFGPGTRLTVL.

V usage is TRBV5-4 and J usage is TRBJ2-5; D may be TRBD1 (5 bases). CDR3 size: 18 residues. Germline V gene data show CDR1 as SGHNT and CDR2 as YYREEE (reference sequence). Trimming shortened V by 2 bases and J by 0 bases, and 20 bases separated the two germline ends. Written as DNA, the CDR3 is TGTGCCAGCAGCTTTTTTCCGAGTAGGGGCCCGTACCAAGAGACCCAGTACTTC. It encodes CASSFFPSRGPYQETQYF. Combining the CDR3 with reference TRBV5-4 and TRBJ2-5 gives the whole variable domain ETGVTQSPTHLIKTRGQQVTLRCSSQSGHNTVSWYQQALGQGPQFIFQYYREEENGRGNFPPRFSGLQFPNYSSELNVNALELDDSALYLCASSFFPSRGPYQETQYFGPGTRLLVL.

CDR3 coding DNA: TGTGCCAGCAGCGTAGCTATGGGGAGCCCCGAACAGTTCTTC. Amino acid sequence: CASSVAMGSPEQFF. The genes are TRBV9 and TRBJ2-1; D possibly corresponds to TRBD2 (5 bases). V lost 0 bases and J lost 13, with 17 bases in between. The CDR3 is 14 amino acids. CDR1 is SGDLS and CDR2 is YYNGEE in the germline V gene.

This sequence joins TRBV11-2 and TRBJ1-2, with D perhaps matching TRBD1 (5 bases). In germline, CDR1 is SGHAT, CDR2 FQNNGV. The CDR3 runs 15 residues. Trimming took off 1 base at V and 0 bases at J, with 9 bases between the two ends. The CDR3 loop is CASSLADRTNYGYTF. The CDR3 DNA reads as TGTGCCAGCAGCTTAGCTGACAGAACTAACTATGGCTACACCTTC.

On this clone itself: The junction does not match germline at one end; this may be a read error. The chain uses TRBV7-9 and TRBJ2-2, with D perhaps matching TRBD2 (5 bases). The CDR3 spans 13 residues. Germline CDR1 SEHNR, CDR2 FQNEAQ (reference sequence). CDR3 nucleotide sequence: TGTGCCAGCAGCTTGTTACACACCGGGGAGCTATTTTTT. Its translation is CASSLLHTGELFF.

This sequence joins TRBV6-5 and TRBJ2-1, with D possibly being TRBD1 (5 bases). Trimming cost V 2 bases and J 4 bases, with 9 bases left between them. Germline V lookup: CDR1 MNHEY, CDR2 SVGAGI. The CDR3 extends over 14 amino acids. The CDR3 reads CASSYGQGYNEQFF. CDR3 coding DNA: TGTGCCAGCAGTTACGGGCAGGGTTACAATGAGCAGTTCTTC.

This clone was observed a few times. This chain joins TRBV6-1 and TRBJ2-1; 11 bases agree with TRBD2. The CDR3 has 15 residues. The junction had 6 bases not matched to a gene; V was cut back by 3 bases and J by 8 bases. Per the germline V gene, CDR1 is MNHNS and CDR2 is SASEGT. This chain's CDR3 is CASSDSGTSGDEQFF. CDR3 in DNA: TGTGCCAGCAGTGACTCGGGGACTAGCGGAGATGAGCAGTTCTTC.

Only one count was recorded for this clone. The chain combines TRBV7-9 with TRBJ2-5, with D perhaps TRBD2 (6 bases). CDR1 is SEHNR, CDR2 FQNEAQ, per germline (reference sequence). The CDR3 runs to 12 residues. Trimming removed 4 bases from V and 4 bases from J, with 7 bases in between. The CDR3 bases are TGTGCCAGCAGCTCGACTAGAGAGACCCAGTACTTC. The encoded protein is CASSSTRETQYF.

The chain joins TRBV27 to TRBJ2-2; 7 nucleotides align to TRBD1. With 6 bases clipped from V and 5 bases from J, the junction kept 6 bases outside the gene matches. Germline CDR1 and CDR2: MNHEY and SMNVEV (reference sequence). The CDR3 is 14 residues long. For the CDR3, the DNA is TGTGCCAGCAGACTGGACAGGTCTACCGGGGAGCTGTTTTTT. Residues: CASRLDRSTGELFF.

This chain uses TRBV9 with TRBJ1-3, with D possibly matching TRBD1 (6 bases). The CDR3 is made up of 14 amino acids. Deletions cut 0 bases from V and 2 bases from J, with 6 bases between. Germline V CDR1 and CDR2: SGDLS, YYNGEE. The CDR3 DNA reads as TGTGCCAGCAGCGTAGAGGGGGCTGGAAACACCATATATTTT. Residues: CASSVEGAGNTIYF.

This rearrangement joins TRBV5-6 to TRBJ1-5, with TRBD1 matching over 9 bases. Germline loops: CDR1 SGHDT, CDR2 YYEEEE. V shed 0 bases and J 6 bases; nucleotides not matched to a gene: 4. This CDR3 region has 15 residues. CDR3 DNA sequence: TGTGCCAGCAGCTTGGGGGGACAGGGCGGTCAGCCCCAGCATTTT. Translating gives CASSLGGQGGQPQHF.

The rearrangement uses TRBV29-1 and TRBJ2-5; D ambiguous. Germline CDR1 SQVTM, CDR2 ANQGSEA. The ends were cut back, 2 bases at V and 0 bases at J, with 4 bases in the middle. The CDR3 is 12 amino acids. The CDR3 spells CSVETHQETQYF. The CDR3, as DNA: TGCAGCGTTGAAACACACCAAGAGACCCAGTACTTC.

V gene TRBV5-4 combines with J gene TRBJ2-6; D ambiguous. CDR1 is SGHNT, CDR2 YYREEE, per germline (reference sequence). This CDR3 spans 18 amino acids. Between the trimmed V and J ends, which lost 0 bases and 0 bases, there was a span of 13 bases. The CDR3 DNA sequence: TGTGCCAGCAGCTTGGATCTTCTACCCTACTCTGGGGCCAACGTCCTGACTTTC. This encodes CASSLDLLPYSGANVLTF.

This rearrangement joins TRBV15 to TRBJ2-3, with TRBD1 as a possible D gene (6 bases). The CDR3 is made up of 16 amino acids. V lost 1 base, J lost 2 bases, and 13 bases lay in between. Germline lookup yields CDR1 LNHNV and CDR2 YYDKDF (reference sequence). In DNA form, the CDR3 reads TGTGCCACCAGCAGAGTTACGGGACAAACCACAGATACGCAGTATTTT. It codes for CATSRVTGQTTDTQYF.

The J gene is TRBJ1-4, the V gene TRBV6-1; D gene unclear. This CDR3 contains 17 residues. Trimming left V 3 bases short and J 7 bases short, with 21 bases between. The germline V gene has CDR1 MNHNS and CDR2 SASEGT. The chain's CDR3 is CASSDESRELWSEKLFF. The CDR3 DNA is TGTGCCAGCAGTGATGAATCCCGGGAGCTCTGGAGTGAAAAACTGTTTTTT.

The chain employs TRBV19 and TRBJ2-7, with D unresolved. Germline-derived CDR1 and CDR2 are LNHDA and SQIVND (reference sequence). Deletions cut 4 bases from V and 0 bases from J, with 7 bases between. This CDR3 comprises 13 residues. The CDR3 nucleotides read TGTGCCAGTAGTAAATTTTACTCCTACGAGCAGTACTTC. Its translation is CASSKFYSYEQYF.

This chain joins TRBV11-2 and TRBJ1-3, with D hard to call. The germline CDR1 and CDR2 sequences are SGHAT and FQNNGV. This CDR3 comprises 12 residues. Trimming cost V 1 base and J 4 bases, with 2 bases left between them. CDR3: CASSLAGNTIYF. In DNA, the CDR3 is TGTGCCAGCAGCTTAGCGGGAAACACCATATATTTT.

The V gene is TRBV7-6, the J gene TRBJ2-4, with D possibly TRBD1 on 6 matching bases. The germline CDR1 and CDR2 sequences are SGHVS and FNYEAQ. CDR3 length: 13 amino acids. The ends were cut back, 2 bases at V and 8 bases at J, with 10 bases in the middle. Written as DNA, the CDR3 is TGTGCCAGCAGCTTAAGGGGGTTAGACATTCAGTACTTC. Its translation: CASSLRGLDIQYF.